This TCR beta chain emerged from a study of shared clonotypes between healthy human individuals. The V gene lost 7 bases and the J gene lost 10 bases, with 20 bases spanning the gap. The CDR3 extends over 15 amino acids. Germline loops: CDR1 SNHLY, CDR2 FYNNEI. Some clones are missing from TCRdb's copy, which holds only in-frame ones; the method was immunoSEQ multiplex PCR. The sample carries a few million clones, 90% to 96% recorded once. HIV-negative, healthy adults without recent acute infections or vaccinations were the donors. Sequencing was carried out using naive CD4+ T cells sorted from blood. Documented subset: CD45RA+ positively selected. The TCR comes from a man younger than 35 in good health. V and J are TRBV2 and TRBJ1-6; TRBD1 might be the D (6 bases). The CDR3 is CASNPTTGIKSPLHF. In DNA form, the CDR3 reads TGTGCCAGCAATCCTACGACAGGAATAAAATCACCCCTCCACTTT. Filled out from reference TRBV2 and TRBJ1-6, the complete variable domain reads EPEVTQTPSHQVTQMGQEVILRCVPISNHLYFYWYRQILGQKVEFLVSFYNNEISEKSEIFDDQFSVERPDGSNFTLKIRSTKLEDSAMYFCASNPTTGIKSPLHFGNGTRLTVT.